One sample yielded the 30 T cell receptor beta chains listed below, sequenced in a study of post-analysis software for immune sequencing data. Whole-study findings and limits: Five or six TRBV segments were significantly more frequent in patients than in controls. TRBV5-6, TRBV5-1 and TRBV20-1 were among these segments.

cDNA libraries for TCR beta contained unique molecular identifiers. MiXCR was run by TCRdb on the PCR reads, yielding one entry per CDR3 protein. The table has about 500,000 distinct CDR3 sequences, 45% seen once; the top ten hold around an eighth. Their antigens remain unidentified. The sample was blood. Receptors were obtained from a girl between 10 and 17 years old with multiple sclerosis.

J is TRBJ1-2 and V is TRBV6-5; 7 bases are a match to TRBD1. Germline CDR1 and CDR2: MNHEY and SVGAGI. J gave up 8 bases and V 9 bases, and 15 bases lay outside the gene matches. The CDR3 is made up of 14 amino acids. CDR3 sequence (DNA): TGTGCCAGTGGGGACAGTTTTGCATTCGGCGGCTACACCTTC. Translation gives CASGDSFAFGGYTF.

In DNA form, the CDR3 reads TGCAGCGTTGAAGAAGGGCAGGTCGAAGTATACAATGAGCAGTTCTTC. Translating gives CSVEEGQVEVYNEQFF. The chain uses TRBV29-1 and TRBJ2-1; D gene ambiguous. From germline, CDR1 is SQVTM and CDR2 ANQGSEA. V dropped 0 bases and J dropped 4 bases, with 16 bases sitting between them. The CDR3 is 16 residues long.

The CDR3 sequence is CSARAARRGGSVSQHF. CDR3 DNA: TGCAGTGCTAGAGCCGCTAGGAGGGGAGGATCGGTGTCTCAGCATTTT. The chain has TRBV20-1 and TRBJ1-5; a possible D gene is TRBD1 (5 bases). Germline V gene data show CDR1 as DFQATT and CDR2 as SNEGSKA (reference sequence). Trimming took 1 base from V and 13 from J, leaving 26 bases between them. The CDR3 runs 16 residues.

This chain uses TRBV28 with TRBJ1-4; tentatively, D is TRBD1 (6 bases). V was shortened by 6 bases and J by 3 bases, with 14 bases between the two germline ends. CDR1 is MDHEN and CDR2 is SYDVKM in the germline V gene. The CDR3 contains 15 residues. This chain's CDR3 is CASSDRFSANEKLFF. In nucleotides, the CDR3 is TGTGCCAGCAGCGACAGGTTCAGCGCTAATGAAAAACTGTTTTTT.

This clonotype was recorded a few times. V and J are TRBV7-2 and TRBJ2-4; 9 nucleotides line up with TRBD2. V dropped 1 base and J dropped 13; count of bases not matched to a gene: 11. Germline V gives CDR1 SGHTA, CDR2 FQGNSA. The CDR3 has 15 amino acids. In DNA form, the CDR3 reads TGTGCCAGCAGCTTAGAGACTAGCGGCCGCGAGGGCCAGTACTTC. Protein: CASSLETSGREGQYF.

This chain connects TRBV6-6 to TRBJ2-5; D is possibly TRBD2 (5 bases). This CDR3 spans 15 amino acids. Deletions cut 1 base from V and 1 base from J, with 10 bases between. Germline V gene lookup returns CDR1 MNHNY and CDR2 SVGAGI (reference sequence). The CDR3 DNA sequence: TGTGCCAGCAGTTACTTAACTGGGAGCCAAGAGACCCAGTACTTC. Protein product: CASSYLTGSQETQYF.

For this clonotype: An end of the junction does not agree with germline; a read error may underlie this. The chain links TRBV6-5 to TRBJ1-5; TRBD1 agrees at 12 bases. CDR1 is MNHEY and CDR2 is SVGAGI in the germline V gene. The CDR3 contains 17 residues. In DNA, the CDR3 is TGTGCCAGCGTTGGGACAGGGGGCACTACTTTCAATCAACCCCAGCATTTT. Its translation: CASVGTGGTTFNQPQHF.

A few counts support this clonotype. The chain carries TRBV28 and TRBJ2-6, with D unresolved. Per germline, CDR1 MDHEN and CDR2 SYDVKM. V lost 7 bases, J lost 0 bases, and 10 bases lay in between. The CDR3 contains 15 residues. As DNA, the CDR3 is TGTGCCAGCACCGGCGGCCACTCTGGGGCCAACGTCCTGACTTTC. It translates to CASTGGHSGANVLTF.

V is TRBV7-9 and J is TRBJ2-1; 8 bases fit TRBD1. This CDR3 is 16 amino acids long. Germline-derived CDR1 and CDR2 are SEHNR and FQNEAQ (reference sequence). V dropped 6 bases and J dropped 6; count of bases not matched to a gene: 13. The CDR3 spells CASSLKIDRGGNEQFF. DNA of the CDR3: TGTGCCAGCAGTTTAAAAATAGACAGGGGAGGCAATGAGCAGTTCTTC.

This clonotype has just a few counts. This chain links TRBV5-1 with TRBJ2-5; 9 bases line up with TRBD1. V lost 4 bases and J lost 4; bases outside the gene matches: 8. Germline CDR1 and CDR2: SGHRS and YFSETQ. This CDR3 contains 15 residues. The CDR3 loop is CASSLPQGAGETQYF. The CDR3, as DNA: TGCGCCAGCAGCCTACCACAGGGGGCGGGAGAGACCCAGTACTTC.

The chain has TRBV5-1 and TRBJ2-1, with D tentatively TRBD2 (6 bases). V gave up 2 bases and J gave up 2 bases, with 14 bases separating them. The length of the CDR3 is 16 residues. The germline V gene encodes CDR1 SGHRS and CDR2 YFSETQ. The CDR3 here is CASSFGTGRAYNEQFF. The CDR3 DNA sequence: TGCGCCAGCAGCTTTGGGACCGGGAGAGCCTACAATGAGCAGTTCTTC.

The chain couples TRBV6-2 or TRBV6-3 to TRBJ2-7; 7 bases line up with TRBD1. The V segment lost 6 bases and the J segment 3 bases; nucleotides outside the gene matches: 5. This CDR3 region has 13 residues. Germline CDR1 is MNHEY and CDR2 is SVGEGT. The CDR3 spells CASSPGQVYEQYF. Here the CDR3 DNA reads TGTGCCAGCAGCCCCGGACAGGTCTACGAGCAGTACTTC.

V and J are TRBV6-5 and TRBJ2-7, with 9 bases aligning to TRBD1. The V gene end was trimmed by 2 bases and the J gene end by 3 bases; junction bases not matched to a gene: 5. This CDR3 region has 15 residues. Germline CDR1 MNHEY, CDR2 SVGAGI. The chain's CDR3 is CASSYTGQGVYEQYF. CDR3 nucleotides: TGTGCCAGCAGTTACACGGGACAGGGTGTCTACGAGCAGTACTTC.

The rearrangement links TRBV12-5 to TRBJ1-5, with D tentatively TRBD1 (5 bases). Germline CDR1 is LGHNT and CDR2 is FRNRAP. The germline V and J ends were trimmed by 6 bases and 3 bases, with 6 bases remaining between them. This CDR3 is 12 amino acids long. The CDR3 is CASGTDNQPQHF. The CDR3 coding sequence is TGTGCTAGTGGGACAGACAATCAGCCCCAGCATTTT.

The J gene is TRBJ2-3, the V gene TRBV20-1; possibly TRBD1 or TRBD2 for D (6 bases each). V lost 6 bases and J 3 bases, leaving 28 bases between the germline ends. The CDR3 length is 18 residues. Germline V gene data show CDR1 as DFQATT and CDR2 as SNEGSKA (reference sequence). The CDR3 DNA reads TGCAGTGCGAATACTTACGGGGGCCTTGTGGTACGAACAGATACGCAGTATTTT. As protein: CSANTYGGLVVRTDTQYF.

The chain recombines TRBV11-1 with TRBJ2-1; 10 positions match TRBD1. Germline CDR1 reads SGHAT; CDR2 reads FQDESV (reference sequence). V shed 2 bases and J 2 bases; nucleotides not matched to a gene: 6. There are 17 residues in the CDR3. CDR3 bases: TGTGCCAGCAGCTTAACCGGCGGGACAGGGGCCTACAATGAGCAGTTCTTC. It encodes CASSLTGGTGAYNEQFF.

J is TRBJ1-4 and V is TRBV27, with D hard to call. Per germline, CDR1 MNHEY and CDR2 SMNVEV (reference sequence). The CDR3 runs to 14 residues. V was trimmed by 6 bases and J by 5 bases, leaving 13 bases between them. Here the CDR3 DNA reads TGTGCCAGCAGCAAGACGTCTAGGAATGAAAAACTGTTTTTT. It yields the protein CASSKTSRNEKLFF.

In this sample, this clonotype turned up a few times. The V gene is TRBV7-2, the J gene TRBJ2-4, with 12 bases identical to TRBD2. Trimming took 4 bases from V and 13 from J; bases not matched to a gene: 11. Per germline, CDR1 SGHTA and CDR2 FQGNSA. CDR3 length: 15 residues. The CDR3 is CASSSRLAGVGEQYF. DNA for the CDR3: TGTGCCAGCAGCTCCCGACTAGCGGGAGTTGGGGAGCAGTACTTC.

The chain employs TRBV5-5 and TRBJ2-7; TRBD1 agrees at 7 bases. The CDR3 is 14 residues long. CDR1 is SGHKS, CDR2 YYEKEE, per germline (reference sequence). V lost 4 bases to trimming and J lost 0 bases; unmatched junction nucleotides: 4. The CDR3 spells CASSIRDSSYEQYF. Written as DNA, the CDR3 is TGTGCCAGCAGCATCCGGGACAGCTCCTACGAGCAGTACTTC.

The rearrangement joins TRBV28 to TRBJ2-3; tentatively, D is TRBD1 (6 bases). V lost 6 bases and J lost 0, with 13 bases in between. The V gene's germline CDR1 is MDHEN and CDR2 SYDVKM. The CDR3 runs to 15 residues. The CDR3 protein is CASRPDRTSTDTQYF. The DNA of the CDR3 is TGTGCCAGCAGACCAGACAGGACTAGCACAGATACGCAGTATTTT.

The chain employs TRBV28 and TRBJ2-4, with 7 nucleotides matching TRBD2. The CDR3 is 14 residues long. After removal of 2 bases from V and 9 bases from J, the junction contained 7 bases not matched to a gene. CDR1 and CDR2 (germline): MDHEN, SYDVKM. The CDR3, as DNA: TGTGCCAGCAGTTTAGGGACTATAAAGGGCATTCAGTACTTC. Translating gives CASSLGTIKGIQYF.

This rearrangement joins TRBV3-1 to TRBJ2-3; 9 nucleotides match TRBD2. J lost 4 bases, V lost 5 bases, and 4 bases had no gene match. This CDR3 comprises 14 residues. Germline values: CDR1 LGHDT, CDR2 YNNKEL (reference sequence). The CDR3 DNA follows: TGTGCCAGCAGCAACAGACTAGCGGCAGATACGCAGTATTTT. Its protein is CASSNRLAADTQYF.

CDR3: CASSQVGTARRDEQYF. In DNA, the CDR3 is TGCGCCAGCAGCCAAGTAGGGACAGCCCGAAGGGACGAGCAGTACTTC. This chain joins TRBV4-1 and TRBJ2-5, with TRBD1 identical over 7 bases. The tail of the sequence fits TRBJ2-7 better, so the J call may be wrong. CDR1 is MGHRA, CDR2 YSYEKL, per germline. The CDR3 loop spans 16 amino acids.

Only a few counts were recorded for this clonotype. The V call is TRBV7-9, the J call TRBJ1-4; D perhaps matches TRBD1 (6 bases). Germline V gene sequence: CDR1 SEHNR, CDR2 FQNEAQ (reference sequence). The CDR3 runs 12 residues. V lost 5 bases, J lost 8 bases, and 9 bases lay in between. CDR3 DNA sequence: TGTGCCAGCAGCCCAGGGACAGAAAAACTGTTTTTT. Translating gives CASSPGTEKLFF.

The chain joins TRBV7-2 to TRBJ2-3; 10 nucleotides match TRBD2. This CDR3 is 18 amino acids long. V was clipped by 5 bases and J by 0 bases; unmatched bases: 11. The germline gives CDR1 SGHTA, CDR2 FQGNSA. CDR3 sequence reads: CASSPRLAGISSTDTQYF. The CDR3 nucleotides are TGTGCCAGCAGCCCCCGACTAGCGGGTATTTCTAGCACAGATACGCAGTATTTT.

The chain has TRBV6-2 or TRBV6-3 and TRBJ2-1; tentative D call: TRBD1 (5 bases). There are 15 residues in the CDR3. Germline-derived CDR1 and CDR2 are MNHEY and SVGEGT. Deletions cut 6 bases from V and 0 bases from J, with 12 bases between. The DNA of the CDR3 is TGTGCCAGCAGACTTACAGGTTCCTCCTACAATGAGCAGTTCTTC. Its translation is CASRLTGSSYNEQFF.

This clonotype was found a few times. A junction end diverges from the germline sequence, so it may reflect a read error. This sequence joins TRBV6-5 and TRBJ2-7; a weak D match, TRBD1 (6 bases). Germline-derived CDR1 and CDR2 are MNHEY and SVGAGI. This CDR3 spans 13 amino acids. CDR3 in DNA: TGTGTCAGCAGTCGGGACATCTCCTACGAGCAGTACTTC. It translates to CVSSRDISYEQYF.

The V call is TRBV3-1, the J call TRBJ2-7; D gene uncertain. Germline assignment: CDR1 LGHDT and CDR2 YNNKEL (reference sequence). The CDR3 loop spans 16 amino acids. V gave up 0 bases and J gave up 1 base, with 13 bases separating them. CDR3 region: CASSQERFAGSYEQYF. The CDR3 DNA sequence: TGTGCCAGCAGCCAAGAAAGGTTTGCAGGATCCTACGAGCAGTACTTC.

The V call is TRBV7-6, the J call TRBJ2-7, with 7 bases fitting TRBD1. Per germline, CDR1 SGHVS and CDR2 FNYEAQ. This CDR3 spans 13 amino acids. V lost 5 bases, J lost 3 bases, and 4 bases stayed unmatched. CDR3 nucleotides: TGTGCCAGCAGCGCCCGGGACAGCTACGAGCAGTACTTC. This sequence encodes CASSARDSYEQYF. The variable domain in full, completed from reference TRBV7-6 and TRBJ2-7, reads GAGVSQSPRYKVTKRGQDVALRCDPISGHVSLYWYRQALGQGPEFLTYFNYEAQQDKSGLPNDRFSAERPEGSISTLTIQRTEQRDSAMYRCASSARDSYEQYFGPGTRLTVT.

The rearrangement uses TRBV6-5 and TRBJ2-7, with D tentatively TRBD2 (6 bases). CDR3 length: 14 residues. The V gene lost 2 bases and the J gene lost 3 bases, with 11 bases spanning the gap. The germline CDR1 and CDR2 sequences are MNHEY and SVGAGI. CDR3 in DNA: TGTGCCAGCAGTTACGAGGGAGGCGACTACGAGCAGTACTTC. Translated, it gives CASSYEGGDYEQYF.